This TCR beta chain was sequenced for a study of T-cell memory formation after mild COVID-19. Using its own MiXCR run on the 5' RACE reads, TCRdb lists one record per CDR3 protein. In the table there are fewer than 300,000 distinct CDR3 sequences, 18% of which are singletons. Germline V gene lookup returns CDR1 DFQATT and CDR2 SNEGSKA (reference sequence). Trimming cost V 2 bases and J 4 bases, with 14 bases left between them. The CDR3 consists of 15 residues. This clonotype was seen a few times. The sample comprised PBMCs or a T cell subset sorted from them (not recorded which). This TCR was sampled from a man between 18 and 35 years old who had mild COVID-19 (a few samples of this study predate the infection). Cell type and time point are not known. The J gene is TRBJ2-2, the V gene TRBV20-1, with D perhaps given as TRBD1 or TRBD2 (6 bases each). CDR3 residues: CSARSGEAATGELFF. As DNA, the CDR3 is TGCAGTGCTAGATCAGGGGAGGCGGCCACCGGGGAGCTGTTTTTT.